A single TCR beta chain is shown here with its context. Its antigen is unknown. Qualities for individual bases were not recorded, and no much larger clone is one base off. The data originate from a study of T cell responses to AZD1222 COVID-19 vaccine listed by TCRdb under 2021. Regarding the complete study: TCR sequencing covered approximately 230 trial participants: 200 to 210 given two doses of AZD1222 and 26 given two doses of MenACWY control vaccine. Enrollment into the trials was organized by age into subgroups of 18-55, 56-69 and 70-plus years, and those subgroups contained roughly 150, 30 and 60 TCR-sequenced participants, respectively.

Reading the germline V gene gives CDR1 MDHEN and CDR2 SYDVKM. The CDR3, from cysteine to phenylalanine, totals 14 residues. The sequence is cut down to CDR3 DNA, 42 bases in frame from base 1. V is clipped by 2 bases and J by 1 base, and the sequence between their germline boundaries is 9 bases long. The CDR3 regions of human TCRbeta chains were analyzed by immunosequencing. From the authors' description of their analysis: TCRs in the repertoires were compared against a reference library of SARS-CoV-2-specific TCRs that had been generated with the MIRA antigen-specificity platform. Breadth was defined as the fraction of unique TCRs that were SARS-CoV-2-associated. Depth was defined as the fraction of total T cells that were SARS-CoV-2-associated. Using the MIRA data, each spike-specific TCR was assigned both to the spike region to which the TCR was reactive and to a CD4 or CD8 class. Log10-transformed breadth and depth values were compared by one-way ANOVA with Sidak's multiple comparisons tests. The clones in this table, taken by TCRdb from immuneACCESS, are in-frame only. Not every clone is retained; where verified, under half of the shortfall comes from an unresolved V gene, and the cause of the rest is unknown. The DNA gave D and trimming, while V, J and clone size come from that table. In all, the sample holds fewer than 150,000 clones, and around 89% of those were seen once. Of the sample, 7.1% is held by the ten largest clones.

Findings and caveats that apply to the study as a whole: Conclusions about previously exposed vaccinees are limited, since just 6 or 7 AZD1222 recipients were seropositive for SARS-CoV-2 at baseline. After two AZD1222 doses, spike-specific TCR breadth and depth were significantly higher than at day 0 and than in MenACWY recipients. In the small 56-69-year group, the increase in depth fell short of significance, most likely because of low power. CD4 TCRs associated with the vaccine covered the entire spike protein, and the dominant responses were in regions 160-218 and 743-854. Because no day 14 peak-response samples were available, the repertoires could be characterized only after the peak T cell response. Participants were mostly white British, with more females than males. The authors suggested clonal diversity may have been underestimated. Epitopes outside the regions mutated in the B.1.351 and B.1.1.7 variants were reportedly recognized by nearly half of the unique spike-specific TCRs.

Per the publication, the time point label means: about 28 days (+/-7) after the second vaccine dose. Because spike-specific TCR depth and breadth did not differ between the two schedules, AZD1222 recipients who got a second dose at roughly 4 weeks were pooled with those who got a second dose at roughly 12 weeks. The vaccinee samples were drawn from two UK trials, COV001 and COV002, one of which was a single-blind randomized controlled phase 2/3 trial testing AZD1222 (ChAdOx1 nCoV-19) in healthy adults. Trial participant PBMC samples were collected at day 0 and day 28 after the second dose for TCRbeta chain sequencing.

The sequence joins TRBV28 to TRBJ2-7, with the D gene not confidently named. The sequence was obtained from an adult who received the AZD1222 COVID-19 vaccine. Sequences were derived from peripheral blood, sampled 28 days after the second AZD1222 dose. The CDR3 protein sequence reads: CASSLLQVSYEQYF. The bases are TGTGCCAGCAGTTTACTCCAGGTTTCCTACGAGCAGTACTTC.